This TCR beta chain was captured by sequencing in a study of PD-L1 blockade in urothelial cancer. Study-level background: After treatment start, blood was analyzed at 3 weeks (second dose) and at 6 weeks. T cell content in blood samples showed a median of about 140,000.

Whole-study results and caveats: Blood clones associated with the tumor expanded more at 3 weeks in durable-benefit patients.

Of note for this clone: The antigen is undetermined.

Time point in this sample: pretreatment peripheral blood. Patients presented with locally advanced or metastatic urothelial carcinoma. Trimming removed 0 bases at V and 8 bases at J, with 14 bases between. The CDR3 has 15 residues. Germline-derived CDR1 and CDR2 are SGDLS and YYNGEE. The assay was immunoSEQ multiplex PCR, and TCRdb's table has in-frame clones only and misses some. The sample lists under 95,000 clones, around 84% occurring once. This sequence originates from a woman in her 70s with urothelial cancer. The sample here was PBMCs, taken around atezolizumab (anti-PD-L1) treatment. This sequence joins TRBV9 and TRBJ1-4, with D perhaps matching TRBD1 (5 bases). CDR3: CASSVGGASWEKLFF. DNA of the CDR3: TGTGCCAGCAGCGTAGGGGGCGCGAGTTGGGAAAAACTGTTTTTT.